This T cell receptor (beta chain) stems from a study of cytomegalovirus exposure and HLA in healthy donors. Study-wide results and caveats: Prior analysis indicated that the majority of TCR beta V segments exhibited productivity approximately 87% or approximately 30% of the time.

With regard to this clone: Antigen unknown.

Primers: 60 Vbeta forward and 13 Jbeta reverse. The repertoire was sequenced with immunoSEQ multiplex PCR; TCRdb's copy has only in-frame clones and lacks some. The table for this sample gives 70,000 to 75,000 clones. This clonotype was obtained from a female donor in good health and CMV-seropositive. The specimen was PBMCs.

CDR3 sequence: CASSESGLWGADIQYF. DNA for the CDR3: TGTGCCAGCAGTGAAAGCGGTCTGTGGGGTGCGGACATTCAGTACTTC. The chain carries TRBV6-1 and TRBJ2-4, with a tentative D call TRBD2 (5 bases). The CDR3 covers 16 residues. V lost 2 bases and J lost 8, with 19 bases in between. Germline values: CDR1 MNHNS, CDR2 SASEGT.